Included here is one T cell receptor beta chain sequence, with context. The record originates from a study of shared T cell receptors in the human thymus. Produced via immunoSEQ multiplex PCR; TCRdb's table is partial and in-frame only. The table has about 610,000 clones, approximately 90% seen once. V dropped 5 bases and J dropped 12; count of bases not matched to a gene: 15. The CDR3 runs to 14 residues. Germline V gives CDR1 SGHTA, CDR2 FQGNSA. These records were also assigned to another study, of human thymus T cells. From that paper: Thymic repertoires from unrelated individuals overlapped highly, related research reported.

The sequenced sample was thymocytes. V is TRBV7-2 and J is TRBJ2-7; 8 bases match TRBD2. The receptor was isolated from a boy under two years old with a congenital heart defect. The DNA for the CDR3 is TGTGCCAGCAGCCCCGCACCTAGCGGGCTCAGCCCGTACTTC. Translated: CASSPAPSGLSPYF.